A selection of T cell receptor beta chains follows, all from one sample in a study of T cells in Graves' hyperthyroidism and ophthalmopathy. One entry per CDR3 protein results from TCRdb running MiXCR on the multiplex PCR reads. The sample contains about 590,000 distinct CDR3 sequences, around 16% of which appear only once. Source material: blood. These receptors were taken from a woman in her thirties with Graves' hyperthyroidism. Both conserved end residues are part of each CDR3. Fields, in order: J gene, clone size, D gene, V gene, CDR3 DNA, CDR3 protein. The D gene is left open where the match is weak. Clone size appears in some rows only: once, few, many, or a class for an expanded clone.

J: TRBJ2-1; size: many; D: -; V: TRBV29-1; DNA: TGCAGCGTTGAGAAGTGGAGGGGACCATCCGCCTACAATGAGCAGTTCTTC; CDR3: CSVEKWRGPSAYNEQFF
J: TRBJ2-5; size: -; D: -; V: TRBV5-1; DNA: TGCGCCAGCAGCTTGGCGGTGAGAGAAGAGACCCAGTACTTC; CDR3: CASSLAVREETQYF
J: TRBJ2-6; size: -; D: TRBD1; V: TRBV10-3; DNA: TGTGCCATCAAAAAGACAGGGGGCGAATTCGCTGGGGCCAACGTCCTGACTTTC; CDR3: CAIKKTGGEFAGANVLTF
J: TRBJ2-1; size: many; D: TRBD1; V: TRBV7-2; DNA: TGTGCCAGCAGCTCTGAAAACCTAAACAGGGGGCTTAGCTCCTACAATGAGCAGTTCTTC; CDR3: CASSSENLNRGLSSYNEQFF
J: TRBJ2-1; size: many; D: -; V: TRBV7-3; DNA: TGTGCCAGCAGCGGAGGGCCGGGTTACGGGGAGCAGTTCTTC; CDR3: CASSGGPGYGEQFF
J: TRBJ2-7; size: once; D: -; V: TRBV19; DNA: TGTGCCAGTAGTATAGATCACGAGGGTAGCTACGAGCAGTACTTC; CDR3: CASSIDHEGSYEQYF
J: TRBJ2-7; size: many; D: -; V: TRBV20-1; DNA: TGCAGTGCCCAGAGGGATGCCTACGAGCAGTACTTC; CDR3: CSAQRDAYEQYF
J: TRBJ2-1; size: many; D: -; V: TRBV7-2; DNA: TGTGCCAGCAGCTTACAGGGGTCCTACAATGAGCAGTTCTTC; CDR3: CASSLQGSYNEQFF
J: TRBJ2-7; size: few; D: -; V: TRBV29-1; DNA: TGCAGCGTTGTTACAGCCCGGGGCGAGCAGTACTTC; CDR3: CSVVTARGEQYF
J: TRBJ2-1; size: -; D: TRBD2; V: TRBV5-6; DNA: TGTGCCAGCAGCTTGGTGCTAGCGGGGACCCACTCCTACAATGAGCAGTTCTTC; CDR3: CASSLVLAGTHSYNEQFF
J: TRBJ2-7; size: -; D: TRBD1; V: TRBV30; DNA: TGTGCCTGGGAGAAGGACAGGGGATACGAGCAGTACTTC; CDR3: CAWEKDRGYEQYF
J: TRBJ2-1; size: many; D: TRBD2; V: TRBV28; DNA: TGTGCCAGCAGGCCTGGGACTAGCGGACAGCAGTTCTTC; CDR3: CASRPGTSGQQFF
J: TRBJ2-7; size: -; D: TRBD2; V: TRBV30; DNA: TGTGCCTGGAGTCCGACCGAGGGACTAGCGGGAGCGCCGGAGGGCTACGAGCAGTACTTC; CDR3: CAWSPTEGLAGAPEGYEQYF
J: TRBJ2-2; size: many; D: -; V: TRBV6-1; DNA: TGTGCCAGCAGTGAATACAGCACCGGGGAGCTGTTTTTT; CDR3: CASSEYSTGELFF
J: TRBJ2-3; size: many; D: TRBD2; V: TRBV20-1; DNA: TGCAGTGCTAGAAGTAGCGGGCCTAGCACAGATACGCAGTATTTT; CDR3: CSARSSGPSTDTQYF
J: TRBJ2-7; size: many; D: TRBD1; V: TRBV15; DNA: TGTGCCACCAGCAGAGAAAGGGACAGATCCTACGAGCAGTACTTC; CDR3: CATSRERDRSYEQYF
J: TRBJ1-4; size: many; D: -; V: TRBV30; DNA: TGTGCCTGGAGTTCCGTCTTTGGGGGAAAACTGTTTTTT; CDR3: CAWSSVFGGKLFF
J: TRBJ2-7; size: -; D: -; V: TRBV6-1; DNA: TGTGCCAGCAGTGAAGCGGGAGAGGACGAGCAGTACTTC; CDR3: CASSEAGEDEQYF
J: TRBJ2-1; size: many; D: TRBD2; V: TRBV27; DNA: TGTGCCAGCAGGGGGACTAGCGAGTACAATGAGCAGTTCTTC; CDR3: CASRGTSEYNEQFF
J: TRBJ1-1; size: many; D: -; V: TRBV5-1; DNA: TGCGCCAGCAGCTTTCAGGGTGTGGGCACTGAAGCTTTCTTT; CDR3: CASSFQGVGTEAFF
J: TRBJ2-1; size: few; D: TRBD1; V: TRBV20-1; DNA: TGCAGTGCTAGAGATGGAGGGACAGGGGCCAATGAGCAGTTCTTC; CDR3: CSARDGGTGANEQFF
J: TRBJ2-7; size: few; D: -; V: TRBV29-1; DNA: TGCAGCGTTTTAGGGGGTTCCTCCTACGAGCAGTACTTC; CDR3: CSVLGGSSYEQYF
J: TRBJ2-4; size: many; D: -; V: TRBV7-8; DNA: TGTGCCAGCAGCCCCCAGGGACCGCTTCTAGCCAAAAACATTCAGTACTTC; CDR3: CASSPQGPLLAKNIQYF
J: TRBJ1-3; size: -; D: TRBD1; V: TRBV19; DNA: TGTGCCAGTAGTGGGGACAGGATCTCTGGAAACACCATATATTTT; CDR3: CASSGDRISGNTIYF
J: TRBJ1-1; size: few; D: TRBD1; V: TRBV19; DNA: TGTGCCAGTACCCCCTTGTATCTCGACAGGGTTTGGAGGACTGAAGCTTTCTTT; CDR3: CASTPLYLDRVWRTEAFF
J: TRBJ1-1; size: many; D: -; V: TRBV5-5; DNA: TGTGCCAGCAGCTTGGCGCAGAGCCTGAACACTGAAGCTTTCTTT; CDR3: CASSLAQSLNTEAFF
J: TRBJ2-3; size: -; D: TRBD1; V: TRBV5-4; DNA: TGTGCCAGCAAATCTGACAGGGTAGGCCCAGATACGCAGTATTTT; CDR3: CASKSDRVGPDTQYF
J: TRBJ2-5; size: many; D: TRBD2; V: TRBV11-2; DNA: TGTGCCAGCAGCTTAGCCCCGACTAGCGACCAAGAGACCCAGTACTTC; CDR3: CASSLAPTSDQETQYF
J: TRBJ1-2; size: few; D: -; V: TRBV5-5; DNA: TGTGCCAGCAGCAAAACGGAGCCGGGGAGCTATGGCTACACCTTC; CDR3: CASSKTEPGSYGYTF
J: TRBJ2-1; size: few; D: -; V: TRBV12-3/TRBV12-4; DNA: TGTGCCAGCAGCACCGGGACGTATGACAATGAGCAGTTCTTC; CDR3: CASSTGTYDNEQFF
J: TRBJ2-3; size: many; D: TRBD2; V: TRBV20-1; DNA: TGCAGTGCTAGCCCTAGCGGGACAGATACGCAGTATTTT; CDR3: CSASPSGTDTQYF
J: TRBJ2-5; size: many; D: -; V: TRBV29-1; DNA: TGCAGCGTTGAAACTACAGGGAGGGAGACCCAGTACTTC; CDR3: CSVETTGRETQYF
J: TRBJ1-2; size: -; D: -; V: TRBV7-9; DNA: TGTGCCAGCAGCTTAGTGGGAACATATGGCTACACCTTC; CDR3: CASSLVGTYGYTF
J: TRBJ2-7; size: many; D: -; V: TRBV7-6; DNA: TGTGCCAGCAGCTTAATAGCGGAAGGGCCCTACGAGCAGTACTTC; CDR3: CASSLIAEGPYEQYF
J: TRBJ2-7; size: few; D: TRBD2; V: TRBV7-9; DNA: TGTGCCAGCAGCTTGACTAGGAACATAGCGGGTAGGGTGTACGAGCAGTACTTC; CDR3: CASSLTRNIAGRVYEQYF
J: TRBJ1-4; size: few; D: -; V: TRBV12-3/TRBV12-4; DNA: TGTGCCAGCAGTTTAGCGCTTGGGACAAGAAATGAAAAACTGTTTTTT; CDR3: CASSLALGTRNEKLFF
J: TRBJ1-4; size: many; D: TRBD1; V: TRBV5-1; DNA: TGCGCCAGCAGCATCGACAGGGGTGCAACTAATGAAAAACTGTTTTTT; CDR3: CASSIDRGATNEKLFF
J: TRBJ2-2; size: -; D: TRBD1; V: TRBV10-3; DNA: TGTGCCATCAGCCGACAGGGAAGCACCGGGGAGCTGTTTTTT; CDR3: CAISRQGSTGELFF
J: TRBJ2-7; size: many; D: TRBD2; V: TRBV5-1; DNA: TGCGCCAGCAGCTTCGGTCTAGCGGGAGCTTTGGGAGAGCAGTACTTC; CDR3: CASSFGLAGALGEQYF
J: TRBJ2-1; size: many; D: -; V: TRBV30; DNA: TGTGCCTGGAGTAGGCTGTTATACAATGAGCAGTTCTTC; CDR3: CAWSRLLYNEQFF
J: TRBJ1-6; size: few; D: -; V: TRBV12-3/TRBV12-4; DNA: TGTGCCAGCAGTGGGCCGAGGAGCTCCTATAATTCACCCCTCCACTTT; CDR3: CASSGPRSSYNSPLHF
J: TRBJ2-1; size: few; D: -; V: TRBV19; DNA: TGTGCCAGTTCGATAAGGGTTATCGCCTACAATGAGCAGTTCTTC; CDR3: CASSIRVIAYNEQFF
J: TRBJ2-5; size: many; D: -; V: TRBV12-3/TRBV12-4; DNA: TGTGCCAGCAGCCGGATCCAAGAGACCCAGTACTTC; CDR3: CASSRIQETQYF
J: TRBJ2-2; size: few; D: TRBD1; V: TRBV4-1; DNA: TGCGCCAGCAGCCCAACAGGGGCCCTCGACACCGGGGAGCTGTTTTTT; CDR3: CASSPTGALDTGELFF
J: TRBJ2-1; size: few; D: -; V: TRBV6-1; DNA: TGTGCCAGCAGTAAAGAGAGCTCCTACAATGAGCAGTTCTTC; CDR3: CASSKESSYNEQFF
J: TRBJ2-1; size: many; D: -; V: TRBV7-9; DNA: TGTGCCAGCAGCTTAGTTAGATTAGGAGGATCCGGGGAGCAGTTCTTC; CDR3: CASSLVRLGGSGEQFF
J: TRBJ2-3; size: many; D: TRBD1; V: TRBV11-2; DNA: TGTGCCAGCAGCTCCTTGGACAGGGGCCCAGATACGCAGTATTTT; CDR3: CASSSLDRGPDTQYF
J: TRBJ1-1; size: -; D: TRBD1; V: TRBV29-1; DNA: TGCAGCGTTGAGTACGGGAGGGGGCGAAACACTGAAGCTTTCTTT; CDR3: CSVEYGRGRNTEAFF
J: TRBJ2-3; size: many; D: -; V: TRBV7-6; DNA: TGTGCCAGCAGCTTAGGGGTAGCTACGCAGTATTTT; CDR3: CASSLGVATQYF
J: TRBJ1-1; size: many; D: -; V: TRBV29-1; DNA: TGCAGCGTTGCTGGTGCCGATGAAGCTTTCTTT; CDR3: CSVAGADEAFF
J: TRBJ2-7; size: many; D: -; V: TRBV11-2; DNA: TGTGCCAGCAGCATAACCGGGACGGGGAGCAGCTCCTACGAGCAGTACTTC; CDR3: CASSITGTGSSSYEQYF
J: TRBJ2-1; size: -; D: -; V: TRBV13; DNA: TGTGCCAGCAGCGCCCAGTTGGTGGGACCGGGCTCCTACAATGAGCAGTTCTTC; CDR3: CASSAQLVGPGSYNEQFF
J: TRBJ2-7; size: many; D: -; V: TRBV6-5; DNA: TGTGCCAGCAGTTACTACAGGGCTTCCTACGAGCAGTACTTC; CDR3: CASSYYRASYEQYF
J: TRBJ1-2; size: few; D: -; V: TRBV4-1; DNA: TGCGCCAGCAGCCAAGACGGCCACCTCGGGACACCGAATGGCTACACCTTC; CDR3: CASSQDGHLGTPNGYTF
J: TRBJ1-5; size: -; D: TRBD1; V: TRBV30; DNA: TGTGCCTGGAGTCCCCGGGACAGGGTCGATCAGCCCCAGCATTTT; CDR3: CAWSPRDRVDQPQHF
J: TRBJ1-1; size: many; D: -; V: TRBV12-3/TRBV12-4; DNA: TGTGCCAGCAGGGGCTCCACGAACACTGAAGCTTTCTTT; CDR3: CASRGSTNTEAFF
J: TRBJ2-2; size: few; D: -; V: TRBV24-1; DNA: TGTGCCACCAGCGCTCCGGAGCGGACGAACACCGGGGAGCTGTTTTTT; CDR3: CATSAPERTNTGELFF